A selection of T cell receptor beta chains follows, all from one sample in a study of cytomegalovirus exposure and HLA in healthy donors. TCRdb keeps only in-frame clones here, not all; method: immunoSEQ multiplex PCR. In the table there are some 130,000 clones, 80% to 90% of which are singletons. Material: PBMCs. Receptors were obtained from a man aged 18 to 35 in good health and CMV-seronegative. Both conserved end residues are part of each CDR3. The order of the fields is clone size, V gene, J gene, D gene, CDR3 protein, CDR3 DNA. D genes are given only for firm matches. A row's size may be missing; if present it is once, few, many or a size class.

clone_size: once
v_call: TRBV12-5
j_call: TRBJ2-3
d_call: .
cdr3_aa: CASGLPDKKSTDTQYF
cdr3_nt: TGTGCTAGTGGTTTGCCAGACAAAAAAAGCACAGATACGCAGTATTTT

clone_size: .
v_call: TRBV10-3
j_call: TRBJ1-1
d_call: .
cdr3_aa: CAISESVQQNTEAFF
cdr3_nt: TGTGCCATCAGTGAGTCTGTACAGCAGAACACTGAAGCTTTCTTT

clone_size: .
v_call: TRBV4-3
j_call: TRBJ2-6
d_call: .
cdr3_aa: CASSQDYINSLSSGANVLTF
cdr3_nt: TGCGCCAGCAGCCAAGATTACATTAACAGCCTAAGCTCTGGGGCCAACGTCCTGACTTTC

clone_size: .
v_call: TRBV7-8
j_call: TRBJ1-1
d_call: .
cdr3_aa: CASSPLGGITEAFF
cdr3_nt: TGTGCCAGCAGCCCCCTGGGGGGGATAACTGAAGCTTTCTTT

clone_size: .
v_call: TRBV6-5
j_call: TRBJ2-1
d_call: TRBD1
cdr3_aa: CASSFVNRGQDNEQFF
cdr3_nt: TGTGCCAGCAGTTTTGTAAACAGGGGGCAGGACAATGAGCAGTTCTTC

clone_size: .
v_call: TRBV2
j_call: TRBJ2-1
d_call: TRBD2
cdr3_aa: CASSEVGGVNNEQFF
cdr3_nt: TGTGCCAGCAGTGAAGTTGGGGGGGTTAACAATGAGCAGTTCTTC

clone_size: few
v_call: TRBV2
j_call: TRBJ1-5
d_call: .
cdr3_aa: CASSVNNQPQHF
cdr3_nt: TGTGCCAGCAGTGTTAACAATCAGCCCCAGCATTTT

clone_size: .
v_call: TRBV5-1
j_call: TRBJ2-7
d_call: .
cdr3_aa: CASSLDLRSHEQYF
cdr3_nt: TGCGCCAGCAGCTTGGACCTACGCTCGCACGAGCAGTACTTC

clone_size: .
v_call: TRBV6-1
j_call: TRBJ2-1
d_call: TRBD2
cdr3_aa: CAIETAGGLGQFF
cdr3_nt: TGTGCCATTGAAACGGCGGGAGGTTTAGGGCAGTTCTTC

clone_size: .
v_call: TRBV2
j_call: TRBJ1-5
d_call: .
cdr3_aa: CASSEEGGSNQPQHF
cdr3_nt: TGTGCCAGCAGTGAAGAAGGAGGGAGCAATCAGCCCCAGCATTTT

clone_size: .
v_call: TRBV6-1
j_call: TRBJ2-2
d_call: TRBD1
cdr3_aa: CASRGQSNTGELFF
cdr3_nt: TGTGCCAGCAGGGGACAGTCTAACACCGGGGAGCTGTTTTTT

clone_size: .
v_call: TRBV7-2
j_call: TRBJ1-5
d_call: TRBD1
cdr3_aa: CASSLEGGAGQPQHF
cdr3_nt: TGTGCCAGCAGCTTAGAAGGGGGCGCGGGCCAGCCCCAGCATTTT

clone_size: few
v_call: TRBV7-2
j_call: TRBJ2-3
d_call: .
cdr3_aa: CASSFYTDTQYF
cdr3_nt: TGTGCCAGCAGCTTTTATACAGATACGCAGTATTTT

clone_size: .
v_call: TRBV7-2
j_call: TRBJ1-4
d_call: .
cdr3_aa: CASSLRQEDEKLFF
cdr3_nt: TGTGCCAGCAGCTTGAGACAGGAAGATGAAAAACTGTTTTTT

clone_size: .
v_call: TRBV5-1
j_call: TRBJ2-1
d_call: TRBD1
cdr3_aa: CASSYRDRAYNEQFF
cdr3_nt: TGCGCCAGCAGCTACCGGGACAGGGCCTACAATGAGCAGTTCTTC

clone_size: few
v_call: TRBV5-1
j_call: TRBJ2-3
d_call: .
cdr3_aa: CASRVDSPDTQYF
cdr3_nt: TGCGCCAGCAGAGTCGACAGTCCAGATACGCAGTATTTT

clone_size: few
v_call: TRBV7-2
j_call: TRBJ2-5
d_call: TRBD2
cdr3_aa: CASSLIRLAGVETQYF
cdr3_nt: TGTGCCAGCAGCTTAATCCGCCTAGCGGGGGTAGAGACCCAGTACTTC

clone_size: .
v_call: TRBV9
j_call: TRBJ2-7
d_call: TRBD2
cdr3_aa: CASSAGLAGGPMQYF
cdr3_nt: TGTGCCAGCAGCGCGGGACTAGCGGGGGGGCCGATGCAGTACTTC

clone_size: .
v_call: TRBV7-6
j_call: TRBJ2-2
d_call: TRBD1
cdr3_aa: CASSRDRGAGELFF
cdr3_nt: TGTGCCAGCAGCAGAGACAGGGGCGCCGGGGAGCTGTTTTTT

clone_size: .
v_call: TRBV25-1
j_call: TRBJ2-1
d_call: .
cdr3_aa: CASRPRNSQYEQFF
cdr3_nt: TGTGCCAGCAGACCTCGTAATAGCCAATATGAGCAGTTCTTC

clone_size: once
v_call: TRBV7-9
j_call: TRBJ2-7
d_call: TRBD1
cdr3_aa: CASSGEGAETYEQYF
cdr3_nt: TGTGCCAGCAGCGGAGAGGGGGCAGAAACCTACGAGCAGTACTTC

clone_size: few
v_call: TRBV5-5
j_call: TRBJ2-1
d_call: TRBD1
cdr3_aa: CASLRGQQEQFF
cdr3_nt: TGTGCCAGCCTACGGGGACAGCAGGAGCAGTTCTTC

clone_size: .
v_call: TRBV2
j_call: TRBJ2-1
d_call: .
cdr3_aa: CASSDTQGQSYNEQFF
cdr3_nt: TGTGCCAGCAGTGATACCCAGGGCCAGTCCTACAATGAGCAGTTCTTC

clone_size: .
v_call: TRBV15
j_call: TRBJ1-1
d_call: .
cdr3_aa: CATSGGGGSTEAFF
cdr3_nt: TGTGCCACCAGCGGTGGGGGCGGGAGTACTGAAGCTTTCTTT

clone_size: .
v_call: TRBV6-1
j_call: TRBJ1-2
d_call: .
cdr3_aa: CASSEALRTNYGYTF
cdr3_nt: TGTGCCAGCAGTGAAGCGCTTCGGACAAACTATGGCTACACCTTC

clone_size: .
v_call: TRBV5-6
j_call: TRBJ2-7
d_call: TRBD1
cdr3_aa: CASSLQGETYEQYF
cdr3_nt: TGTGCCAGCAGCTTGCAGGGGGAGACCTACGAGCAGTACTTC

clone_size: .
v_call: TRBV11-2
j_call: TRBJ2-1
d_call: TRBD1
cdr3_aa: CASSPWTGQTFYNEQFF
cdr3_nt: TGTGCCAGCAGCCCTTGGACGGGACAGACTTTTTACAATGAGCAGTTCTTC

clone_size: .
v_call: TRBV29-1
j_call: TRBJ2-7
d_call: .
cdr3_aa: CSVEVSGFSYEQYF
cdr3_nt: TGCAGCGTTGAAGTTTCGGGTTTCTCCTACGAGCAGTACTTC

clone_size: few
v_call: TRBV7-2
j_call: TRBJ1-1
d_call: .
cdr3_aa: CASSQHDTEAFF
cdr3_nt: TGTGCCAGCAGCCAACATGACACTGAAGCTTTCTTT

clone_size: .
v_call: TRBV2
j_call: TRBJ2-2
d_call: .
cdr3_aa: CASRNGEYTGELFF
cdr3_nt: TGTGCCAGCAGGAATGGGGAGTACACCGGGGAGCTGTTTTTT

clone_size: once
v_call: TRBV15
j_call: TRBJ1-1
d_call: .
cdr3_aa: CATSREGGTEAFF
cdr3_nt: TGTGCCACCAGCAGAGAAGGAGGAACTGAAGCTTTCTTT

clone_size: few
v_call: TRBV5-1
j_call: TRBJ2-1
d_call: TRBD2
cdr3_aa: CASSAIAGGYNEQFF
cdr3_nt: TGCGCCAGCAGCGCCATCGCGGGGGGGTACAATGAGCAGTTCTTC

clone_size: .
v_call: TRBV13
j_call: TRBJ2-5
d_call: .
cdr3_aa: CASRVSGETQYF
cdr3_nt: TGTGCCAGCCGAGTCTCGGGGGAGACCCAGTACTTC

clone_size: .
v_call: TRBV5-1
j_call: TRBJ1-2
d_call: .
cdr3_aa: CASSRDNNGYTF
cdr3_nt: TGCGCCAGCAGCAGAGACAATAATGGCTACACCTTC

clone_size: few
v_call: TRBV4-1
j_call: TRBJ1-5
d_call: .
cdr3_aa: CASSLGGRGQPQHF
cdr3_nt: TGCGCCAGCAGCCTAGGGGGAAGGGGACAGCCCCAGCATTTT

clone_size: .
v_call: TRBV5-5
j_call: TRBJ2-5
d_call: TRBD1
cdr3_aa: CASSWGLTGIQETQYF
cdr3_nt: TGTGCCAGCAGCTGGGGATTGACAGGGATCCAAGAGACCCAGTACTTC